The rows below give T cell receptor beta chains drawn from one sample of a study of blood T cell repertoires in COVID-19. Data came from immunoSEQ multiplex PCR; TCRdb stores just in-frame clones and leaves some out. The profile shows fewer than 350,000 clones, 88% of them singletons. The sample was peripheral blood. The receptor source for this set is a man between 18 and 35 years old with active or convalescent COVID-19. Both conserved end residues are part of each CDR3. D genes are given only for firm matches. For some rows the clone size is stated as once, few or many, or as a class when expanded; others skip it.

V gene	J gene	clone size	D gene	CDR3 DNA	CDR3 protein
TRBV27	TRBJ1-1	-	-	TGTGCCACCCAGGGGAAGGGCTGGAACACTGAAGCTTTCTTT	CATQGKGWNTEAFF
TRBV4-3	TRBJ1-6	few	TRBD1	TGCGCCAGCAGCCAACAGCAAGGACAGGGAGGATCACCCCTCCACTTT	CASSQQQGQGGSPLHF
TRBV6-1	TRBJ2-7	few	-	TGTGCCAGCAGTTCCACCGGGTCCATTAACTACGAGCAGTACTTC	CASSSTGSINYEQYF
TRBV5-6	TRBJ2-2	-	-	TGTGCCAGCAGCTGGTACAGCGGGACCGGGGAGCTGTTTTTT	CASSWYSGTGELFF
TRBV6-1	TRBJ1-4	once	-	TGTGCCAGCAGTGAATACGAGGGATCCGGTGAAAAACTGTTTTTT	CASSEYEGSGEKLFF
TRBV5-4	TRBJ2-7	-	-	TGTGCCAGCAGCTTTTCGGGGAGGTACTACGAGCAGTACTTC	CASSFSGRYYEQYF
TRBV6-5	TRBJ1-6	-	-	TGTGCCAGCAGTTCAGGGACATACGGTTCACCCCTCCACTTT	CASSSGTYGSPLHF
TRBV19	TRBJ1-2	few	-	TGTGCCAGTAGTATGCAGGGGCGGGATGGCTACACCTTC	CASSMQGRDGYTF
TRBV6-5	TRBJ1-5	-	-	TGTGCCAGCAGTTACGGCAGGGCCCATCAGCCCCAGCATTTT	CASSYGRAHQPQHF
TRBV19	TRBJ1-5	-	TRBD1	TGTGCCAGTAGTATAGATCTTTCATCAGGGGGCAACCAGCCCCAGCATTTT	CASSIDLSSGGNQPQHF
TRBV6-6	TRBJ2-5	few	TRBD2	TGTGCCAGCAGTCTAGGACTAGCGGGGGGTTTGGAGACCCAGTACTTC	CASSLGLAGGLETQYF
TRBV21-1	TRBJ1-2	-	-	TGTGCCAGCAGCAAAAAAGGGACAGGGGGCTTCATCTATGGCTACACCTTC	CASSKKGTGGFIYGYTF
TRBV6-1	TRBJ1-1	-	-	TGTGCCAGCAGTGAAAGGATTGGACAACCGAACACTGAAGCTTTCTTT	CASSERIGQPNTEAFF
TRBV7-9	TRBJ1-1	-	-	TGTGCCAGCAGCTTAGGGGCCGGCAACACTGAAGCTTTCTTT	CASSLGAGNTEAFF
TRBV6-5	TRBJ1-4	once	-	TGTGCCAGCCTGGGGGGGACGGGGGACGAAAAACTGTTTTTT	CASLGGTGDEKLFF
TRBV5-1	TRBJ2-1	-	-	TGCGCCAGCAGCTTGGCCTTGTCTAGCTCCTACAATGAGCAGTTCTTC	CASSLALSSSYNEQFF
TRBV15	TRBJ2-1	-	TRBD1	TGTGCCACCAGCAGAGAACAGGGGGGATACAATGAGCAGTTCTTC	CATSREQGGYNEQFF
TRBV6-5	TRBJ1-2	-	TRBD1	TGTGCCAGCACAGTTACAGGGGGCCGGGGCTACACCTTC	CASTVTGGRGYTF
TRBV19	TRBJ1-1	-	TRBD1	TGTGCCAGTAGGCGACAGGGGGCCGAAGCTTTCTTT	CASRRQGAEAFF
TRBV12-3/TRBV12-4	TRBJ1-5	-	-	TGTGCCAGCAAACTGCCCGGGAGTGGGCCCCAGCATTTT	CASKLPGSGPQHF
TRBV15	TRBJ1-1	-	TRBD1	TGTGCCACCAGCGGATCGCAGGACAGGCCATGGGACACTGAAGCTTTCTTT	CATSGSQDRPWDTEAFF
TRBV29-1	TRBJ2-3	-	-	TGCAGCTTCAACCACAGGGCCACAGATACGCAGTATTTT	CSFNHRATDTQYF
TRBV5-5	TRBJ2-2	-	TRBD1	TGTGCCAGCAGCTGGGGACAGGGGACGGCCGGGGAGCTGTTTTTT	CASSWGQGTAGELFF
TRBV5-5	TRBJ1-4	-	-	TGTGCCAGCAGCTTTGCTCCTCGGGAAAAACTGTTTTTT	CASSFAPREKLFF
TRBV4-1	TRBJ1-1	-	-	TGCGCCAGCAGCCAAGAGGTATACGCAGGATCAACTGAAGCTTTCTTT	CASSQEVYAGSTEAFF
TRBV2	TRBJ2-1	-	TRBD1	TGTGCCAGTGGTGGCGGACAGGGGTCCTACAATGAGCAGTTCTTC	CASGGGQGSYNEQFF
TRBV6-1	TRBJ1-6	-	TRBD1	TGTGCCAGCAGTGAAGCGCATTACAGGGGGGGTTCACCCCTCCACTTT	CASSEAHYRGGSPLHF
TRBV7-9	TRBJ2-7	-	TRBD1	TGTGCCAGCAGCGTATCAACAGGGGCGGCTACCTACGAGCAGTACTTC	CASSVSTGAATYEQYF
TRBV6-5	TRBJ1-1	-	TRBD1	TGTGCCAGCATACCGGGACAGGGACCAGGCACTGAAGCTTTCTTT	CASIPGQGPGTEAFF
TRBV6-4	TRBJ1-2	few	TRBD1	TGTGCCAGCAGTGATGAGGGGGCTCCCCTCTATGGCTACACCTTC	CASSDEGAPLYGYTF
TRBV9	TRBJ2-1	-	-	TGTGCCAGCAGCGTAGGTGGCACCAGCTCCTACAATGAGCAGTTCTTC	CASSVGGTSSYNEQFF
TRBV7-6	TRBJ2-7	-	-	TGTGCCAGCAGCTTAGACGGGGGGCCCATCTACGAGCAGTACTTC	CASSLDGGPIYEQYF
TRBV19	TRBJ2-2	-	-	TGTGCCAGTAGGCGATCCGGGGAGCTGTTTTTT	CASRRSGELFF
TRBV4-3	TRBJ2-7	-	TRBD1	TGCGCCAGCAGCCAAGATAACAGGGGCTACGAGCAGTACTTC	CASSQDNRGYEQYF
TRBV11-2	TRBJ2-7	-	-	TGTGCCAGCAGCCTACAGTACGAGCAGTACTTC	CASSLQYEQYF
TRBV7-6	TRBJ2-3	once	TRBD1	TGTGCCAGCAGCTTAGGTCCAGGGGGCAGTTTTTACACAGATACGCAGTATTTT	CASSLGPGGSFYTDTQYF
TRBV6-1	TRBJ1-1	-	-	TGTGCCAGCAGTGAATATTGGGGGCCCATGAACACTGAAGCTTTCTTT	CASSEYWGPMNTEAFF
TRBV13	TRBJ1-5	-	-	TGTGCCAGCAGCTTAAGTTGGACACCCAATCAGCCCCAGCATTTT	CASSLSWTPNQPQHF
TRBV10-1	TRBJ1-4	few	TRBD1	TGCGCCAGCAGTGAGTCCGTGGGGACAGATGAAAAACTGTTTTTT	CASSESVGTDEKLFF
TRBV7-9	TRBJ1-1	-	TRBD1	TGTGCCAGCAGCCTGGACAGGGGGCGACCTGAAGCTTTCTTT	CASSLDRGRPEAFF
TRBV5-5	TRBJ1-4	-	-	TGTGCCAGCAGCTTGGATCGTGCAACTAATGAAAAACTGTTTTTT	CASSLDRATNEKLFF
TRBV1	TRBJ2-2	-	-	TGCACCAGCAGCCAAGGGGGACTAGCGGGGGGCTTCTCCACCGGGGAGCTGTTTTTT	CTSSQGGLAGGFSTGELFF